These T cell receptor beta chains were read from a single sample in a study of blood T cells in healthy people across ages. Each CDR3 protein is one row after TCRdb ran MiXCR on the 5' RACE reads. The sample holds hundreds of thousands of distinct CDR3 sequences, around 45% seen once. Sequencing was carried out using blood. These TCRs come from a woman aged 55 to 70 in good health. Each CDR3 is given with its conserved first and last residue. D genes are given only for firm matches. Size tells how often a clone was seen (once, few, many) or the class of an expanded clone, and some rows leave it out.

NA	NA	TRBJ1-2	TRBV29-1	TGCAGCGTTGAAGGACAGATAGTTACTAATGGCTACACCTTC	CSVEGQIVTNGYTF
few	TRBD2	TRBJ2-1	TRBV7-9	TGTGCCAGCAACCCCAGCGGGAGGGGGGTCAATGAGCAGTTCTTC	CASNPSGRGVNEQFF
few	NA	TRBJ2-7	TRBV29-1	TGCAGCGTTAGCCAGATGGACACCTCCCTCGAGCAGTACTTC	CSVSQMDTSLEQYF
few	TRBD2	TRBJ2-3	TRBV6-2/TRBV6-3	TGTGCCAGCAGTAGACCCCGGACTAGCGTCATCCCCACAGATACGCAGTATTTT	CASSRPRTSVIPTDTQYF
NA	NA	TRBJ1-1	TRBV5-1	TGCGCCAGCAGCTCCGAACAGGGTCGCACTGAAGCTTTCTTT	CASSSEQGRTEAFF
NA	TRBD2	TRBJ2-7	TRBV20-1	TGCAGTGCTAGTATAGCGGGGGCCTACGAGCAGTACTTC	CSASIAGAYEQYF
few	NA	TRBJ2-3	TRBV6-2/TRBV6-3	TGTGCCAGCAGTTACCGGAGGGCCATAGATACGCAGTATTTT	CASSYRRAIDTQYF
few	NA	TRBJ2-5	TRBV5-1	TGCGCCAGCAGATCCTGGGACCACCAAGAGACCCAGTACTTC	CASRSWDHQETQYF
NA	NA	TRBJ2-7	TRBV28	TGTGCCAGCAGTTTGGGGCAGGAGCTATACGAGCAGTACTTC	CASSLGQELYEQYF
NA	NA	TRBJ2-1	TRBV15	TGTGCCACCAGCAGAGATCAACTAGCCGGCAATGAGCAGTTCTTC	CATSRDQLAGNEQFF
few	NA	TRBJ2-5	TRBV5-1	TGCGCCAGCAGCTTCGAGGAGGTGCAGTACTTC	CASSFEEVQYF
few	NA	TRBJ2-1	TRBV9	TGTGCCAGCGGGCTAAGCTCCTACAATGAGCAGTTCTTC	CASGLSSYNEQFF
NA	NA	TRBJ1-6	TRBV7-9	TGTGCCAGCAGCGTCTACACTGTGCCCTATAATTCACCCCTCCACTTT	CASSVYTVPYNSPLHF
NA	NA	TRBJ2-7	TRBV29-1	TGCAGCGTCAGACCAGGGGCCCTTTCCTACAATGAGCAGTACTTC	CSVRPGALSYNEQYF
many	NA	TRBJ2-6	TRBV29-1	TGCAGCGTTGCGGGGTCTGGGGCCAACGTCCTGACTTTC	CSVAGSGANVLTF
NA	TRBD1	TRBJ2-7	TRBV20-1	TGCAGGATGACAGGGACAGGGGGCCCGTACGAGCAGTACTTC	CRMTGTGGPYEQYF
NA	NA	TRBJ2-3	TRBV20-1	TGCAGTGCTTCGAAGGTGATTGGCACAGATACGCAGTATTTT	CSASKVIGTDTQYF